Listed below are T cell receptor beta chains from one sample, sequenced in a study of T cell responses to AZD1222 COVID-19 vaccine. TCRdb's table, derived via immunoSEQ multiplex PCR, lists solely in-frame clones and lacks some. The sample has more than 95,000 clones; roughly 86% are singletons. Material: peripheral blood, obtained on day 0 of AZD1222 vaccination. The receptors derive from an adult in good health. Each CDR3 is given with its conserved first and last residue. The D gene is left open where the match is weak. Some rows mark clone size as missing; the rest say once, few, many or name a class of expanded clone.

cdr3_nt: TGCGCCAGCAGCCAGGATTTTCCCGGGGGAAATCAGCCCCAGCATTTT
cdr3_aa: CASSQDFPGGNQPQHF
j_call: TRBJ1-5
clone_size: NA
d_call: NA
v_call: TRBV4-3

cdr3_nt: TGTGCCAGCTCACCACCACAGGGCCGCAACACCGGGGAGCTGTTTTTT
cdr3_aa: CASSPPQGRNTGELFF
j_call: TRBJ2-2
clone_size: NA
d_call: NA
v_call: TRBV18

cdr3_nt: TGTGCCAGCGGGGAGTACTATGGCTACACCTTC
cdr3_aa: CASGEYYGYTF
j_call: TRBJ1-2
clone_size: NA
d_call: NA
v_call: TRBV27

cdr3_nt: TGCGCCAGCACCGAGGCGCCCGTTTCAGACACTGAAGCTTTCTTT
cdr3_aa: CASTEAPVSDTEAFF
j_call: TRBJ1-1
clone_size: NA
d_call: NA
v_call: TRBV5-1

cdr3_nt: TGTGCCAGCTACCCCGGGACTACCCAAAACATTCAGTACTTC
cdr3_aa: CASYPGTTQNIQYF
j_call: TRBJ2-4
clone_size: NA
d_call: TRBD2
v_call: TRBV6-5

cdr3_nt: TGTGCCAGCAGTTTCCGGGTCCCTGGGTCACCCCTCCACTTT
cdr3_aa: CASSFRVPGSPLHF
j_call: TRBJ1-6
clone_size: NA
d_call: NA
v_call: TRBV27

cdr3_nt: TGTGCCAGCAGCCAAGGAGAGACCACCGGGGAGCTGTTTTTT
cdr3_aa: CASSQGETTGELFF
j_call: TRBJ2-2
clone_size: few
d_call: NA
v_call: TRBV4-2

cdr3_nt: TGTGCCAGCAGTCCCAGGGGACAGGTGAACACTGAAGCTTTCTTT
cdr3_aa: CASSPRGQVNTEAFF
j_call: TRBJ1-1
clone_size: NA
d_call: TRBD1
v_call: TRBV27

cdr3_nt: TGCGCCAGCAGCTCTCGCTGGGACAGTTACGAGCAGTACTTC
cdr3_aa: CASSSRWDSYEQYF
j_call: TRBJ2-7
clone_size: NA
d_call: TRBD1
v_call: TRBV5-1

cdr3_nt: TGTGCCAGCAGCATCGGGACTAGCGGCTACAATGAGCAGTTCTTC
cdr3_aa: CASSIGTSGYNEQFF
j_call: TRBJ2-1
clone_size: NA
d_call: TRBD2
v_call: TRBV5-4

cdr3_nt: TGTGCCAGCAGCATGGGACTAGCGGGAGCTGATACGCAGTATTTT
cdr3_aa: CASSMGLAGADTQYF
j_call: TRBJ2-3
clone_size: few
d_call: TRBD2
v_call: TRBV7-3

cdr3_nt: TGTGCCAGCAGCCGCCACCAATCGGGGTCAATTGAGCAGTTCTTC
cdr3_aa: CASSRHQSGSIEQFF
j_call: TRBJ2-1
clone_size: NA
d_call: NA
v_call: TRBV7-8

cdr3_nt: TGTGCCAGCAAATACTCGACATCCTCCTACGAGCAGTACTTC
cdr3_aa: CASKYSTSSYEQYF
j_call: TRBJ2-7
clone_size: once
d_call: NA
v_call: TRBV7-8

cdr3_nt: TGTGCCAGCAGCCCCAGGGCCGGGGCCACTGAAGCTTTCTTT
cdr3_aa: CASSPRAGATEAFF
j_call: TRBJ1-1
clone_size: NA
d_call: NA
v_call: TRBV7-2

cdr3_nt: TGTGCCAGCAGTGCTCAATGGACTAGCAGCTACAATGAGCAGTTCTTC
cdr3_aa: CASSAQWTSSYNEQFF
j_call: TRBJ2-1
clone_size: NA
d_call: TRBD2
v_call: TRBV6-4

cdr3_nt: TGTGCCAGCAGTCGGACCGGGACAAGCTTCAATGAGCAGTTCTTC
cdr3_aa: CASSRTGTSFNEQFF
j_call: TRBJ2-1
clone_size: NA
d_call: NA
v_call: TRBV6-9

cdr3_nt: TGTGCCTGGAGGTCCTTCACAGATACGCAGTATTTT
cdr3_aa: CAWRSFTDTQYF
j_call: TRBJ2-3
clone_size: NA
d_call: NA
v_call: TRBV30

cdr3_nt: TGTGCCAGCAGCTTGCCTGGATCCGAGCAGTACTTC
cdr3_aa: CASSLPGSEQYF
j_call: TRBJ2-7
clone_size: NA
d_call: NA
v_call: TRBV5-4

cdr3_nt: TGTGCCAGCAGCGACGGGACAGGGGCTGGGTACGAGCAGTACTTC
cdr3_aa: CASSDGTGAGYEQYF
j_call: TRBJ2-7
clone_size: once
d_call: TRBD1
v_call: TRBV7-9

cdr3_nt: TGTGCCAGCCGCGAGACAGGGAGGGACGAGCAGTACTTC
cdr3_aa: CASRETGRDEQYF
j_call: TRBJ2-7
clone_size: NA
d_call: NA
v_call: TRBV28